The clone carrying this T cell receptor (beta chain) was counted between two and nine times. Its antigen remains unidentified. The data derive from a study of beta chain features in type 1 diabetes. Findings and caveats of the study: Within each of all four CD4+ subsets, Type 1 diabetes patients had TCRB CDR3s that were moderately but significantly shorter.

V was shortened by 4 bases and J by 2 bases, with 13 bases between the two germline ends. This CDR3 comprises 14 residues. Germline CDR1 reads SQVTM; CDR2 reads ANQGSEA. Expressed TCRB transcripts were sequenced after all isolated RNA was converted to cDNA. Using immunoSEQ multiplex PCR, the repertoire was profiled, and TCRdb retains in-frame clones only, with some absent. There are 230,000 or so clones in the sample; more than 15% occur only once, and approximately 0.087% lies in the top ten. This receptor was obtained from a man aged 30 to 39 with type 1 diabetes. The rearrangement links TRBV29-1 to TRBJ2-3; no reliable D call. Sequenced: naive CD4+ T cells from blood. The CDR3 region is CSVAQVGFTDTQYF. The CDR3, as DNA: TGCAGCGTTGCCCAGGTCGGATTCACAGATACGCAGTATTTT.